The clone carrying this T cell receptor beta chain came up a few times. Unique molecular identifiers (one per individual cDNA molecule) were attached. TCRdb re-called the 5' RACE reads through MiXCR, storing one row per CDR3 protein. This table holds 65,000 to 95,000 distinct CDR3 sequences, approximately 15% found once. The source of the sample is a study of early T cells in non-severe SARS-CoV-2 infection. Study background: Sequencing targeted bulk RNA from unsorted whole blood, leaving chains unpaired.

Germline assignment: CDR1 SGHDN and CDR2 FVKESK. V was shortened by 0 bases and J by 4 bases, with 13 bases between the two germline ends. This CDR3 is 16 amino acids long. The clonotype comes from an adult who was a healthcare worker with PCR-confirmed SARS-CoV-2 infection or an uninfected control (not recorded which). V usage is TRBV14 and J usage is TRBJ2-1, with D possibly TRBD2 on 6 matching bases. Sequenced sample: whole blood. In nucleotides, the CDR3 is TGTGCCAGCAGCCAAGAGGCCAGCGGGTGGTACAATGAGCAGTTCTTC. Its protein product is CASSQEASGWYNEQFF.